Below are 16 T cell receptor beta chains sequenced from a single sample in a study of blood T cell repertoires in COVID-19. Libraries were prepared by immunoSEQ multiplex PCR; TCRdb keeps only in-frame clonotypes and omits some of them. The sample records about 90,000 clones, around 92% being singletons. Sequenced input: peripheral blood. The receptors shown here come from a man aged 50 to 60 with COVID-19, enrolled during active disease.

There are a few counts of this clone. V and J are TRBV3-1 (or the pseudogene TRBV3-2) and TRBJ2-7; 7 nucleotides agree with TRBD1. This CDR3 is built from 13 residues. CDR1 and CDR2 (germline): LGHDT, YNNKEL (reference sequence). V shed 2 bases, J shed 4 bases, and the junction held 2 bases outside the gene matches. For the CDR3, the DNA is TGTGCCAGCAGCCAACCAGGGGGTTACGAGCAGTACTTC. Translated: CASSQPGGYEQYF.

The gene calls are TRBV4-2 and TRBJ1-4; TRBD1 is a possible D gene (5 bases). The V end was cut by 1 base, the J end by 7 bases, with 19 bases between. The CDR3 spans 17 residues. The germline gives CDR1 LGHNA, CDR2 YNFKEQ. As DNA, the CDR3 is TGTGCCAGCAGCCAAGTAGCTGGGCAGGGTAGGGGTGAAAAACTGTTTTTT. Its protein is CASSQVAGQGRGEKLFF.

This chain uses TRBV2 with TRBJ2-7; TRBD1 might be the D (6 bases). V lost 7 bases to trimming and J lost 7 bases, with 14 bases between them. Germline lookup yields CDR1 SNHLY and CDR2 FYNNEI. This CDR3 has 12 residues. The CDR3 sequence: CASTQGIREQYF. In nucleotides, the CDR3 is TGTGCCAGCACCCAGGGGATTAGGGAGCAGTACTTC.

The J gene is TRBJ1-5, the V gene TRBV30, with D unclear. V was cut by 5 bases and J by 0 bases, with 5 bases left in between. Germline V CDR1 and CDR2: GTSNPN, SVGIG (reference sequence). This CDR3 is 12 amino acids long. CDR3 protein: CAWAYSNQPQHF. CDR3 sequence (DNA): TGTGCCTGGGCCTATAGCAATCAGCCCCAGCATTTT.

The chain joins TRBV12-2 to TRBJ1-3; the DNA was not compared with TRBD1, the D call given in the table. TRBV12-2 is noted as a pseudogene. The CDR3 is made up of 15 amino acids. CDR3 in amino acids: CASRRPGTGKHTIYF. The CDR3 DNA follows: TGTGCAAGTCGCCGCCCCGGGACAGGGAAGCACACCATATATTTT.

The chain combines TRBV6-5 with TRBJ2-5, with D tentatively TRBD1 (6 bases). The CDR3 runs 14 residues. V was shortened by 5 bases and J by 1 base, with 11 bases between the two germline ends. Germline CDR1 is MNHEY and CDR2 is SVGAGI. This CDR3 reads CASSHDRTQETQYF. In nucleotides, the CDR3 is TGTGCCAGCAGTCACGACAGGACCCAAGAGACCCAGTACTTC.

The chain combines TRBV3-1 (or the pseudogene TRBV3-2) with TRBJ1-6; D is perhaps TRBD1 (6 bases). The V end was cut by 6 bases, the J end by 6 bases, with 12 bases between. CDR1 and CDR2 from the germline V gene are LGHDT and YNNKEL (reference sequence). The CDR3 has 14 amino acids. The CDR3 loop reads CASSLLQGNSPLHF. The CDR3 nucleotides read TGTGCCAGCAGTTTACTACAGGGTAATTCACCCCTCCACTTT.

V is TRBV7-9 and J is TRBJ1-2; D call uncertain. Trimming shortened V by 4 bases and J by 4 bases, and 13 bases separated the two germline ends. Germline V gives CDR1 SEHNR, CDR2 FQNEAQ (reference sequence). The CDR3 runs 14 residues. In DNA, the CDR3 is TGTGCCAGCAGCTCCGACACGGCTCCCTATGGCTACACCTTC. Amino acid sequence: CASSSDTAPYGYTF.

This chain uses TRBV7-3 with TRBJ2-1; 7 nucleotides align to TRBD2. V shed 5 bases, J shed 10 bases, and the junction held 8 bases outside the gene matches. The CDR3 covers 13 residues. Germline CDR1 is SGHTA and CDR2 is FQGTGA. This CDR3 reads CASSTGTTGEQFF. CDR3 DNA: TGTGCCAGCAGCACCGGGACTACCGGCGAGCAGTTCTTC.

V is TRBV5-1 and J is TRBJ2-3; the match to TRBD1 covers 8 bases. Looked up from germline, CDR1 is SGHRS and CDR2 is YFSETQ. Losses at the gene ends were 1 base for V and 0 bases for J; bases not matched to a gene: 4. The CDR3 runs to 16 residues. The CDR3 DNA is TGCGCCAGCAGCTTGCAAGGGACAGGAAGCACAGATACGCAGTATTTT. Protein sequence: CASSLQGTGSTDTQYF.

Concerning this clone: The junction does not match germline at one end; this may be a read error. The rearrangement joins TRBV27 to TRBJ1-3; TRBD1 matches 8 bases. Germline loops: CDR1 MNHEY, CDR2 SMNVEV (reference sequence). This CDR3 has 11 residues. In DNA, the CDR3 is TGTGCCAGCAGTACGACGCCGGGACAGGTATTT. The encoded protein is CASSTTPGQVF.

The rearrangement links TRBV30 to TRBJ1-6, with TRBD1 identical over 9 bases. CDR1 is GTSNPN and CDR2 is SVGIG in the germline V gene (reference sequence). CDR3 length: 15 amino acids. V trimming: 2 bases; J trimming: 7 bases; junction bases outside the gene matches: 6. The DNA for the CDR3 is TGTGCCTGGAGTTCCCTACAGGGGGCCAATTCACCCCTCCACTTT. Translating gives CAWSSLQGANSPLHF.

This chain joins TRBV15 and TRBJ1-4; no reliable D call. V lost 1 base and J 2 bases, leaving 8 bases between the germline ends. This CDR3 contains 15 residues. Germline V gene sequence: CDR1 LNHNV, CDR2 YYDKDF (reference sequence). CDR3 sequence reads: CATSRGDGTNEKLFF. The CDR3 nucleotides are TGTGCCACCAGCAGAGGAGACGGGACTAATGAAAAACTGTTTTTT.

The chain joins TRBV29-1 to TRBJ1-1; tentative D call: TRBD1 (5 bases). Trimming removed 5 bases from V and 2 bases from J, with 12 bases in between. Germline V gives CDR1 SQVTM, CDR2 ANQGSEA. The CDR3 loop spans 13 amino acids. The CDR3 bases are TGCAGCGTTCGCGGGACGGGAAACACTGAAGCTTTCTTT. Encoded protein: CSVRGTGNTEAFF. Combining the CDR3 with reference TRBV29-1 and TRBJ1-1 gives the whole variable domain SAVISQKPSRDICQRGTSLTIQCQVDSQVTMMFWYRQQPGQSLTLIATANQGSEATYESGFVIDKFPISRPNLTFSTLTVSNMSPEDSSIYLCSVRGTGNTEAFFGQGTRLTVV.

The V and J genes are TRBV9 and TRBJ1-3, with unresolved D. The CDR3 runs to 15 residues. Trimming shortened V by 0 bases and J by 3 bases, and 10 bases separated the two germline ends. In germline, CDR1 is SGDLS, CDR2 YYNGEE. The CDR3 coding sequence is TGTGCCAGCAGCGTAGTAGCCGGGGATGGAAACACCATATATTTT. This codes for CASSVVAGDGNTIYF.

V usage is TRBV5-1 and J usage is TRBJ2-7, with 10 bases fitting TRBD2. The CDR3 consists of 15 residues. Germline CDR1 and CDR2: SGHRS and YFSETQ. Trimming at V came to 2 bases and at J to 6 bases, leaving 8 bases not matched to a gene. The CDR3 nucleotides are TGCGCCAGCAGCTTAGCGGGGGGGAATGGTGGCGAGCAGTACTTC. Its protein is CASSLAGGNGGEQYF.